The sequence of this T cell receptor (beta chain) was determined in a study of shared clonotypes between healthy human individuals. Profiling relied on immunoSEQ multiplex PCR, and the TCRdb table lists in-frame clones only, not all of them. The sample includes about 1.5 million clones, 95% to 99% of them seen just once. Germline V gene data show CDR1 as MDHEN and CDR2 as SYDVKM. This CDR3 is built from 14 residues. The germline V and J ends were trimmed by 5 bases and 7 bases, with 15 bases remaining between them. Study findings and constraints: Non-shared clonotypes had lower generation probabilities than clonotypes shared by all four sorted-subset donors.

Into CD45RA+ naive and CD45RA-negative memory subsets, the CD4+ cells were split. As for this clone: Its target is unknown.

This receptor was obtained from a man younger than 40 in good health. V usage is TRBV28 and J usage is TRBJ2-1; either TRBD1 or TRBD2 may supply D (5 bases each). Material for sequencing was naive CD4+ T cells sorted from blood. Described subset: CD45RA+ positively selected. The CDR3 reads CASSLQGWGNEQFF. The CDR3 region has the DNA TGTGCCAGCAGTCTACAAGGATGGGGGAATGAGCAGTTCTTC.